The following is a TCR beta chain sequence with its context. The sample originates from a study of blood T cell repertoires in COVID-19. About the research overall: COVID-19 samples from acute and convalescent phases originated in the United States, Italy and Spain. T cells, B-cell-depleted T cells, or PBMCs supplied cDNA or gDNA.

The Seattle patients, enrolled during active infection, were followed longitudinally. The authors' processing: Reference gene primer amplification gave nucleated cell count estimates. The data were produced by immunoSEQ multiplex PCR, yet TCRdb's version contains in-frame clones alone and is incomplete. V and J calls and clone size follow that table, whereas D and trimming were derived from the DNA. The sample holds 200,000 to 250,000 clones, 80% to 90% seen once. The V segment lost 5 bases and the J segment 9 bases; nucleotides outside the gene matches: 6. The CDR3 contains 14 residues. Germline V gives CDR1 SGHAT, CDR2 FQNNGV.

This rearrangement joins TRBV11-2 to TRBJ2-1, with TRBD2 matching over 11 bases. The sample consisted of peripheral blood. This clonotype was sampled from a young man with COVID-19, enrolled during active disease. CDR3 in DNA: TGTGCCAGCAGCCTAGGGACTAGCGGTATTGAGCAGTTCTTC. Translating gives CASSLGTSGIEQFF.